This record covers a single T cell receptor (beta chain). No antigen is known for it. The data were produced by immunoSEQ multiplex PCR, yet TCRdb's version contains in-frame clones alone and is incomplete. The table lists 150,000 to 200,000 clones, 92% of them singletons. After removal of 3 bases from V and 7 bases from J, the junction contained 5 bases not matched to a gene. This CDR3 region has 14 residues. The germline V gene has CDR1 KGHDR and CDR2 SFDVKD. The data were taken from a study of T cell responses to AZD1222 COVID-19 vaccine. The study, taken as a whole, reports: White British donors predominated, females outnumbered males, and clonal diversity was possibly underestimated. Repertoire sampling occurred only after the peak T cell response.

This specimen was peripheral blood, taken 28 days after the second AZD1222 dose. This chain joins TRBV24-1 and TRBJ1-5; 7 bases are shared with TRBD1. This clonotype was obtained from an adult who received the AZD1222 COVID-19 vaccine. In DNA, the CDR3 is TGTGCCACCAGTGATGAGACAGGGTCCCAGCCCCAGCATTTT. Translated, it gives CATSDETGSQPQHF.